The 17 T cell receptor beta chains below all came from one sample that was sequenced in a study of human T cells and chemical hapten exposure (dated by TCRdb to the early 2020s). According to the study, the label for this sample's time point signals: patch test 1, 2 weeks after DPC sensitization. The treatment or condition label corresponds to: therapeutic diphenylcyclopropenone sensitization with weekly scalp DPC. Preparation of the library involved RACE. The instrument given in TCRdb is NextSeq 500. TCRdb passed the public sequencing reads through fastp at Q25 and MiXCR, retaining productive beta sequences. Identical CDR3 proteins give one entry, which carries the most common genes and DNA. Recorded for this sample are 300,000 to 450,000 distinct CDR3 sequences; around 4.8% of them occurred a single time. Jointly, the top ten make up approximately 2.1% of the sample. The material was whole blood, obtained in connection with sensitization to the hapten diphenylcyclopropenone (DPC). The receptors shown here come from a woman between 50 and 59 years old with alopecia areata. Some clones in this sample may be carry-over from other donors' samples.

This clonotype has a count of ten or more. This chain uses TRBV4-3 with TRBJ1-5, with D possibly TRBD1 on 5 matching bases. The V gene's germline CDR1 is LGHNA and CDR2 YSLEER. This CDR3 region has 15 residues. Trimming left V 1 base short and J 7 bases short, with 14 bases between. The CDR3 DNA reads TGCGCCAGCAGCCAAGTAAGGGGAGTCAGGCAGCCCCAGCATTTT. Amino acids: CASSQVRGVRQPQHF.

This clonotype was counted a few times. As DNA, the CDR3 is TGTGCCAGTAGTGCGGGCCCCCAGGAAAAACTGTTTTTT. This sequence encodes CASSAGPQEKLFF. The chain couples TRBV19 to TRBJ1-4; the D is unclear. Germline V gives CDR1 LNHDA, CDR2 SQIVND (reference sequence). The CDR3 is 13 amino acids. Trimming stripped 5 bases from V and 8 bases from J, with 12 bases between.

The J gene is TRBJ1-4, the V gene TRBV29-1, with D maybe TRBD1 (6 bases). The CDR3 covers 12 residues. Trimming left V 6 bases short and J 8 bases short, with 13 bases between. The germline gives CDR1 SQVTM, CDR2 ANQGSEA. This chain's CDR3 is CSVHRDGEKLFF. Here the CDR3 DNA reads TGCAGCGTCCACAGGGACGGAGAAAAACTGTTTTTT.

The chain joins TRBV10-3 to TRBJ1-5; 8 nucleotides agree with TRBD1. From germline, CDR1 is ENHRY and CDR2 SYGVKD. The CDR3 sequence is 16 residues long. Trimming at V came to 3 bases and at J to 2 bases, leaving 6 bases not matched to a gene. For the CDR3, the DNA is TGTGCCATCAGTGATTGGTCAGGGGGCGGCAATCAGCCCCAGCATTTT. Its translation: CAISDWSGGGNQPQHF.

This clonotype was found many times. V gene TRBV7-3 combines with J gene TRBJ2-1; D might be TRBD1 or TRBD2, each matching 5 bases. Trimming took off 5 bases at V and 4 bases at J, with 12 bases between the two ends. Germline CDR1 reads SGHTA; CDR2 reads FQGTGA. The CDR3 length is 14 residues. The CDR3 DNA reads TGTGCCAGCAGCCCCAACGGGGCATACAATGAGCAGTTCTTC. It is translated as CASSPNGAYNEQFF.

There are many counts of this clonotype. Here the CDR3 reads CASSPLDSRLSTEAFF. CDR3 coding DNA: TGTGCCAGCAGCCCCCTAGACAGTCGGCTAAGCACTGAAGCTTTCTTT. The chain employs TRBV6-5 and TRBJ1-1; D perhaps matches TRBD1 (5 bases). CDR3 size: 16 residues. Trimming removed 6 bases from V and 4 bases from J, with 21 bases in between. Germline CDR1 reads MNHEY; CDR2 reads SVGAGI.

This clonotype was found many times. This chain connects TRBV5-1 to TRBJ1-1, with D uncertain. Germline V gene data show CDR1 as SGHRS and CDR2 as YFSETQ. The V end lost 0 bases, the J end lost 5 bases, and 17 bases lay between the germline ends. This CDR3 has 16 amino acids. CDR3 amino acids: CASSLDSQLIGTEAFF. Written as DNA, the CDR3 is TGCGCCAGCAGCTTGGACAGCCAACTAATTGGGACTGAAGCTTTCTTT.

There are a few counts of this clonotype. The rearrangement joins TRBV28 to TRBJ2-7; possibly TRBD1 for D (6 bases). Trimming pared 5 bases from V and 6 bases from J, leaving 20 bases between. The CDR3 is made up of 15 amino acids. Germline V gene lookup returns CDR1 MDHEN and CDR2 SYDVKM. The CDR3 here is CASSLPGVREAEQYF. The CDR3 DNA reads as TGTGCCAGCAGTCTCCCAGGGGTCAGGGAAGCCGAGCAGTACTTC.

The chain joins TRBV6-6 to TRBJ2-7, with 9 nucleotides matching TRBD2. Germline trimming cut 4 bases from V and 2 bases from J; bases unmatched to any gene: 15. Germline V gives CDR1 MNHNY, CDR2 SVGAGI (reference sequence). This CDR3 comprises 18 residues. The CDR3 loop is CASSWDVGRLADPYEQYF. The CDR3 DNA reads as TGTGCCAGCAGTTGGGACGTTGGCAGACTAGCGGATCCCTACGAGCAGTACTTC.

This clonotype was recorded many times. V usage is TRBV20-1 and J usage is TRBJ2-3; 13 nucleotides line up with TRBD2. This CDR3 spans 19 amino acids. Losses at the gene ends were 6 bases for V and 2 bases for J; bases not matched to a gene: 17. The germline V gene encodes CDR1 DFQATT and CDR2 SNEGSKA (reference sequence). CDR3 in DNA: TGCAGTGCCCCGCATACTTTTGGGGGACTAGCGGGACTCACAGATACGCAGTATTTT. Amino acid sequence: CSAPHTFGGLAGLTDTQYF.

In its sample, this clonotype was seen many times. V is TRBV5-1 and J is TRBJ2-1, with TRBD2 as a possible D gene (5 bases). The CDR3 runs to 15 residues. Germline V gives CDR1 SGHRS, CDR2 YFSETQ. Trimming cost V 0 bases and J 6 bases, with 13 bases left between them. The CDR3 loop reads CASSLARGRLNEQFF. The CDR3, as DNA: TGCGCCAGCAGCTTGGCCCGCGGGCGACTCAATGAGCAGTTCTTC.

This clonotype was seen at least ten times. The chain carries TRBV27 and TRBJ1-4; D uncertain. From germline, CDR1 is MNHEY and CDR2 SMNVEV (reference sequence). The CDR3 runs to 13 residues. The V end lost 3 bases, the J end lost 6 bases, and 8 bases lay between the germline ends. CDR3 sequence: CASSFWRDEKLFF. For the CDR3, the DNA is TGTGCCAGCAGTTTTTGGAGGGATGAAAAACTGTTTTTT.

The rearrangement joins TRBV7-9 to TRBJ2-6; D remains ambiguous. The CDR3 runs 14 residues. Trimming took 7 bases from V and 0 from J, leaving 7 bases between them. Germline CDR1 reads SEHNR; CDR2 reads FQNEAQ (reference sequence). The CDR3 here is CASTPRSGANVLTF. The DNA of the CDR3 is TGTGCCAGCACCCCTCGCTCTGGGGCCAACGTCCTGACTTTC.

This clonotype was counted at least ten times. The chain employs TRBV5-1 and TRBJ2-7, with 8 bases fitting TRBD1. Germline V lookup: CDR1 SGHRS, CDR2 YFSETQ. The CDR3 has 15 residues. V lost 0 bases and J lost 2; bases outside the gene matches: 4. The CDR3 bases are TGCGCCAGCAGCTTGGGGACAGGGTCGACCTACGAGCAGTACTTC. It is translated as CASSLGTGSTYEQYF. Full variable domain (missing parts from reference TRBV5-1 and TRBJ2-7): KAGVTQTPRYLIKTRGQQVTLSCSPISGHRSVSWYQQTPGQGLQFLFEYFSETQRNKGNFPGRFSGRQFSNSRSEMNVSTLELGDSALYLCASSLGTGSTYEQYFGPGTRLTVT.

This clonotype was counted many times. The J gene is TRBJ2-3, the V gene TRBV20-1, with D unclear. Germline V gene sequence: CDR1 DFQATT, CDR2 SNEGSKA (reference sequence). The CDR3 has 12 residues. In nucleotides, the CDR3 is TGCAGCCCGCGGCGGCACACAGATACGCAGTATTTT. It yields the protein CSPRRHTDTQYF.

This clonotype has at least ten counts. V usage is TRBV29-1 and J usage is TRBJ1-2, with 9 bases identical to TRBD1. Unmatched junction bases numbered 6, after V lost 4 bases and J lost 3 bases. The CDR3 runs 14 residues. From germline, CDR1 is SQVTM and CDR2 ANQGSEA. CDR3 sequence: CSVGDRVFDYGYTF. The CDR3 coding sequence is TGCAGCGTTGGGGACAGGGTGTTCGACTATGGCTACACCTTC. Full variable domain (missing parts from reference TRBV29-1 and TRBJ1-2): SAVISQKPSRDICQRGTSLTIQCQVDSQVTMMFWYRQQPGQSLTLIATANQGSEATYESGFVIDKFPISRPNLTFSTLTVSNMSPEDSSIYLCSVGDRVFDYGYTFGSGTRLTVV.

This clonotype came up many times. The chain links TRBV11-2 to TRBJ2-7; no reliable D call. Trimming cost V 5 bases and J 6 bases, with 14 bases left between them. The CDR3 contains 13 residues. Per germline, CDR1 SGHAT and CDR2 FQNNGV. The chain's CDR3 is CASSRTFSGEQYF. CDR3 coding DNA: TGTGCCAGCAGCCGGACCTTCTCCGGCGAGCAGTACTTC.